A selection of T cell receptor beta chains follows, all from one sample in a study of blood T cell repertoires in COVID-19. Assay: immunoSEQ multiplex PCR; the TCRdb copy retains only in-frame clones and omits some. The data show 150,000 to 200,000 clones, with roughly 85% seen just once and roughly 9.1% held by the top ten. The sequenced sample consisted of peripheral blood. These receptors all come from a man aged 50 to 60 with active or convalescent COVID-19. The CDR3 runs from the conserved cysteine through the conserved F or W. The order of the fields is D gene, J gene, V gene, clone size, CDR3 DNA, CDR3 protein. A D gene is named only where the DNA matches it firmly. Some rows mark clone size as missing; the rest say once, few, many or name a class of expanded clone.

TRBD2,TRBJ2-3,TRBV4-3,-,TGCGCCAGCAGCCAAGATGGACTAGCGGGGGGGCAAGATACGCAGTATTTT,CASSQDGLAGGQDTQYF
TRBD2,TRBJ2-5,TRBV18,-,TGTGCCAGCTCCCTCCGTCGCGGGGGGCAAGAGACCCAGTACTTC,CASSLRRGGQETQYF
TRBD1,TRBJ1-4,TRBV4-3,once,TGCGCCAGCAGCCCAGACAGGGGGAACGAAAAACTGTTTTTT,CASSPDRGNEKLFF
-,TRBJ2-3,TRBV13,-,TGTGCCAGCAGCTCCAGGATCCGGCGGGGTGGCACAGATACGCAGTATTTT,CASSSRIRRGGTDTQYF
TRBD1,TRBJ1-1,TRBV6-5,-,TGTGCCAGCAGGGGACAGTTGGTCACTGAAGCTTTCTTT,CASRGQLVTEAFF
-,TRBJ2-7,TRBV5-3,-,TGTGCCAGAAGCTCGAAAAGCAGGGTAAGCTACGAGCAGTACTTC,CARSSKSRVSYEQYF
TRBD2,TRBJ2-1,TRBV9,-,TGTGCCAGCAGCGGGCCCGGGACTAGCGGGAGGGCTGACTACAATGAGCAGTTCTTC,CASSGPGTSGRADYNEQFF
-,TRBJ2-2,TRBV3-1/TRBV3-2,once,TGTGCCAGCAGCCCCCCAAGGGGGGGGGTTGACACCGGGGAGCTGTTTTTT,CASSPPRGGVDTGELFF
TRBD1,TRBJ1-5,TRBV2,many,TGTGCCAGCAGGGGACAGGGCAGGGGCAATCAGCCCCAGCATTTT,CASRGQGRGNQPQHF
-,TRBJ2-3,TRBV5-1,-,TGCGCCAGCAGCTTGGGTGGGCGAGGGACAGATACGCAGTATTTT,CASSLGGRGTDTQYF
TRBD1,TRBJ1-3,TRBV7-2,-,TGTGCCAGCAGCCCCCCCGGGACAGGGAGGAACACCATATATTTT,CASSPPGTGRNTIYF
-,TRBJ1-2,TRBV30,-,TGTGCCTGGGAGACTCGAGGAAACTATGGCTACACCTTC,CAWETRGNYGYTF
TRBD1,TRBJ2-2,TRBV3-1/TRBV3-2,-,TGTGCCAGCAGCCCAATACAGGGGACCGGGGAGCTGTTTTTT,CASSPIQGTGELFF
TRBD2,TRBJ2-4,TRBV3-1/TRBV3-2,-,TGTGCCAGCAGCCAAGATACTAGCGGGAGAAACATTCAGTACTTC,CASSQDTSGRNIQYF
TRBD1,TRBJ1-1,TRBV12-3/TRBV12-4,-,TGTGCCAGCACTAGGGGACAGGGCTACGCGGCTTTCTTT,CASTRGQGYAAFF
-,TRBJ2-7,TRBV5-1,-,TGCGCCAGCAGCTTGGCCAGGACAGCCGAGCAGTACTTC,CASSLARTAEQYF
-,TRBJ1-6,TRBV11-2,-,TGTGCCAGCAGCCTAGCGGGACTAGGGATCTCCAGTTCACCCCTCCACTTT,CASSLAGLGISSSPLHF
-,TRBJ1-5,TRBV7-7,-,TGTGCCAGCAGCTTAAATACAGGGCAGCGCAATCAGCCCCAGCATTTT,CASSLNTGQRNQPQHF
TRBD1,TRBJ1-1,TRBV6-6,once,TGTGCCAGCAGATTCGGACAGGGTCTAACTGAAGCTTTCTTT,CASRFGQGLTEAFF
TRBD1,TRBJ1-1,TRBV6-5,once,TGTGCCAGCAATCAGACAGGGGGCTACACTGAAGCTTTCTTT,CASNQTGGYTEAFF
-,TRBJ1-2,TRBV19,-,TGTGCCAGTAGTATCCCTGGACAGTTCTGGGGCTACACCTTC,CASSIPGQFWGYTF
TRBD2,TRBJ2-1,TRBV19,-,TGTGCCAGTAGTTTAGCGGGGTTCTACAATGAGCAGTTCTTC,CASSLAGFYNEQFF
TRBD2,TRBJ2-2,TRBV15,-,TGTGCCACCAGCAGACCTAGCGGGGGGGTTGTCGGGGAGCTGTTTTTT,CATSRPSGGVVGELFF
-,TRBJ2-7,TRBV18,-,TGTGCCAGCTCACCATATGTGGGAGCGGAAGAGCAGTACTTC,CASSPYVGAEEQYF
-,TRBJ1-1,TRBV5-1,once,TGCGCCAGCAGATCGGAGGAGAACACTGAAGCTTTCTTT,CASRSEENTEAFF
TRBD1,TRBJ1-6,TRBV7-6,-,TGTGCCAGCAGCTTAACCATGGCAGGGGGTTCACCCCTCCACTTT,CASSLTMAGGSPLHF
-,TRBJ2-2,TRBV14,-,TGTGCCAGCAGCCAAGTACACAACACCGGGGAGCTGTTTTTT,CASSQVHNTGELFF
TRBD2,TRBJ2-1,TRBV14,few,TGTGCCAGCAGCCAGGGAGGGCAGGCGGGTCTCAATGAGCAGTTCTTC,CASSQGGQAGLNEQFF
-,TRBJ2-3,TRBV5-4,-,TGTGCCAGCAGCTTGGGAGGAGATACGCAGTATTTT,CASSLGGDTQYF
-,TRBJ2-5,TRBV7-2,-,TGTGCCAGCAGCGACTACTTAGAAGAGACCCAGTACTTC,CASSDYLEETQYF
-,TRBJ2-2,TRBV5-4,-,TGTGCCAGCAGCTTAGCGGTCGTCGGGGGAACCGGGGAGCTGTTTTTT,CASSLAVVGGTGELFF
-,TRBJ1-2,TRBV18,-,TGTGCCAGCTCACCACCGGAGTTAAGCTATGGCTACACCTTC,CASSPPELSYGYTF
-,TRBJ1-3,TRBV5-6,-,TGTGCCAGCAGCTTGGGCCCAGTTACTGGAAACACCATATATTTT,CASSLGPVTGNTIYF
-,TRBJ1-2,TRBV19,-,TGTGCCAGTAGAACAGGGTCCCATGGCTACACCTTC,CASRTGSHGYTF
-,TRBJ2-1,TRBV29-1,-,TGCAGCGTTGGAAGGGGGGGGCACAATGAGCAGTTCTTC,CSVGRGGHNEQFF
TRBD1,TRBJ2-7,TRBV3-1/TRBV3-2,-,TGTGCCAGCAGCCAAAGACAGGGGGGTCTCTACGAGCAGTACTTC,CASSQRQGGLYEQYF
TRBD1,TRBJ2-2,TRBV6-4,many,TGTGCCAGCAGTGACTCAGACAGGGCCACCGGGGAGCTGTTTTTT,CASSDSDRATGELFF
-,TRBJ2-1,TRBV11-1,-,TGTGCCAGCAGCTTAGCGGGGGCTTACAATGAGCAGTTCTTC,CASSLAGAYNEQFF
TRBD2,TRBJ2-3,TRBV10-3,-,TGTGCCATCAGCTCCGGACTAGCGGCTAGCACAGATACGCAGTATTTT,CAISSGLAASTDTQYF
-,TRBJ2-6,TRBV7-2,-,TGTGCCAGCAGCTTAGGAGGGCCTGGGGCCAACGTCCTGACTTTC,CASSLGGPGANVLTF
-,TRBJ1-3,TRBV18,-,TGTGCCAGCTCACCACCGACCGGGAAGGGCTCTGGAAACACCATATATTTT,CASSPPTGKGSGNTIYF
TRBD2,TRBJ2-1,TRBV7-3,once,TGTGCCAGCAGCTTAACCCGCAGCGGGGCCTCCTACAATGAGCAGTTCTTC,CASSLTRSGASYNEQFF
-,TRBJ1-2,TRBV28,once,TGTGCCAGCAGTCGGGCCGCCAGGGGCTATGGCTACACCTTC,CASSRAARGYGYTF
-,TRBJ1-5,TRBV30,-,TGTGCCTGGAGTTCTTATAGCAATCAGCCCCAGCATTTT,CAWSSYSNQPQHF
TRBD1,TRBJ2-3,TRBV5-1,-,TGCGCCAGCAGCTATGGACAGGGCCCAGATACGCAGTATTTT,CASSYGQGPDTQYF
TRBD1,TRBJ2-4,TRBV6-1,-,TGTGCCAGCAGTGAAGCGACGGGACAGGGTAGCGAGATTCAGTACTTC,CASSEATGQGSEIQYF
-,TRBJ2-3,TRBV6-5,once,TGTGCCAGCAACCTGCTGGGTGGGAGCTCAGATACGCAGTATTTT,CASNLLGGSSDTQYF
TRBD1,TRBJ2-3,TRBV29-1,once,TGCAGCGTTGATCCGGGACAGGGTCTCTCAGATACGCAGTATTTT,CSVDPGQGLSDTQYF
TRBD1,TRBJ2-5,TRBV24-1,once,TGTGCCACCAGTGAGATCGGGACAGCAAGCCAAGAGACCCAGTACTTC,CATSEIGTASQETQYF
-,TRBJ1-1,TRBV19,-,TGTGCCAGTAGTACTACAGGGCTGGGGACTGAAGCTTTCTTT,CASSTTGLGTEAFF
-,TRBJ2-5,TRBV21-1,-,TGTGCCAGCAGCAACCAGACAGGGGAAGAGACCCAGTACTTC,CASSNQTGEETQYF
TRBD1,TRBJ2-7,TRBV18,-,TGTGCCAGCTCTACAGGGGGCTCCTTTGGCGAGCAGTACTTC,CASSTGGSFGEQYF
TRBD1,TRBJ1-2,TRBV5-1,-,TGCGCCAGCAGCGTAGGGACAGGGAACTATGGCTACACCTTC,CASSVGTGNYGYTF
TRBD1,TRBJ1-6,TRBV4-2,-,TGTGCCAGCTCTAACGAGGGGGACAGCGATTTTAATTCACCCCTCCACTTT,CASSNEGDSDFNSPLHF
-,TRBJ1-2,TRBV28,-,TGTGCCAGCACCCTAGGGAGTGGCTACACCTTC,CASTLGSGYTF
-,TRBJ1-2,TRBV28,-,TGTGCCATCTCCCGAGAGTTCGGCTACACCTTC,CAISREFGYTF
TRBD1,TRBJ1-6,TRBV6-5,-,TGTGCCAGCAGTTGGACAGGGGGCTATAATTCACCCCTCCACTTT,CASSWTGGYNSPLHF
TRBD2,TRBJ2-2,TRBV28,-,TGTGCCAGCAGCCTCCGGACTAGAGTTGCGGGGGAGCTGTTTTTT,CASSLRTRVAGELFF
-,TRBJ1-5,TRBV6-5,-,TGTGCCAGCAGTCACGGACAGAAGGATCAGCCCCAGCATTTT,CASSHGQKDQPQHF